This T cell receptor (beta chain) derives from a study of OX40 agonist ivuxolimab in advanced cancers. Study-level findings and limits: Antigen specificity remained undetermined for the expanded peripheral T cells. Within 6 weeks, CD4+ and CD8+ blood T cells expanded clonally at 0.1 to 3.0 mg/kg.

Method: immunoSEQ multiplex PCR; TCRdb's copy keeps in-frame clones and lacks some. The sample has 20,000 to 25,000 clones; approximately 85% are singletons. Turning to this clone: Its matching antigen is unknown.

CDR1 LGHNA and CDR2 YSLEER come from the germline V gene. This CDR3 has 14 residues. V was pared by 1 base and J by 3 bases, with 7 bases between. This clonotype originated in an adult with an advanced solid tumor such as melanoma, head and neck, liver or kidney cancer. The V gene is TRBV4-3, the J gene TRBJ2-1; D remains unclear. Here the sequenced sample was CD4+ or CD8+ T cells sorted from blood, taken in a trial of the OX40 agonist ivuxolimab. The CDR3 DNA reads TGCGCCAGCAGCCAAGTACTGGGCTACAATGAGCAGTTCTTC. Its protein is CASSQVLGYNEQFF.